This TCR beta chain appears in the sequencing data of a study of T cell changes during pregnancy in multiple sclerosis. V shed 3 bases, J shed 8 bases, and the junction held 5 bases outside the gene matches. The CDR3 extends over 13 amino acids. Germline V lookup: CDR1 MDHEN, CDR2 SYDVKM. The table came from immunoSEQ multiplex PCR; TCRdb's copy has only in-frame clones and leaves some out. Among 110,000 or so clones listed, 93% were seen once. The J gene is TRBJ1-2, the V gene TRBV28; TRBD1 matches at 8 bases. Sequenced here: peripheral blood, sampled before pregnancy. The sequence was obtained from a female donor with multiple sclerosis, enrolled in a pregnancy study. The CDR3 nucleotides are TGTGCCAGCAGTTTTGGGACAGGACGGGGCTACACCTTC. The encoded protein is CASSFGTGRGYTF.